Shown below are 4 T cell receptor beta chains from a single sample sequenced in a study of blood T cell repertoires in COVID-19. Data came from immunoSEQ multiplex PCR; TCRdb stores just in-frame clones and leaves some out. The sample has approximately 350,000 clones, over 70% seen once. Material: peripheral blood. The origin of the receptors is a woman in her 50s with COVID-19, enrolled during active disease.

The chain is built from TRBV29-1 and TRBJ1-3; D is undetermined. Trimming took 3 bases from V and 7 from J, leaving 13 bases between them. The CDR3 totals 13 residues. Germline V gives CDR1 SQVTM, CDR2 ANQGSEA. CDR3 nucleotide sequence: TGCAGCGTTGAGTCGGGGAACCGGAACACCATATATTTT. This encodes CSVESGNRNTIYF.

The chain has TRBV19 and TRBJ1-1; D possibly corresponds to TRBD1 (5 bases). Germline CDR1 and CDR2: LNHDA and SQIVND (reference sequence). The ends were cut back, 1 base at V and 4 bases at J, with 10 bases in the middle. The CDR3 has 14 amino acids. For the CDR3, the DNA is TGTGCCAGTAGTATAGGGGGCAAGGGCACTGAAGCTTTCTTT. Its protein product is CASSIGGKGTEAFF.

The chain links TRBV5-6 to TRBJ1-6; 7 bases agree with TRBD1. The V gene's germline CDR1 is SGHDT and CDR2 YYEEEE. The CDR3 has 16 amino acids. V lost 4 bases to trimming and J lost 5 bases; unmatched junction nucleotides: 9. The CDR3 nucleotides are TGTGCCAGCAGCCGTGGAACCGGGACAGATAATTCACCCCTCCACTTT. Protein sequence: CASSRGTGTDNSPLHF.

The chain has TRBV5-6 and TRBJ2-2; 9 bases match TRBD1. J was trimmed by 8 bases and V by 4 bases; bases with no gene match: 9. Germline V gene data show CDR1 as SGHDT and CDR2 as YYEEEE. The CDR3 totals 15 residues. The CDR3 is CASSRRTGVGGELFF. The CDR3 DNA reads as TGTGCCAGCAGCCGAAGGACAGGGGTCGGGGGGGAGCTGTTTTTT.